Listed here is a single T cell receptor (beta chain). The record originates from a study of shared T cell receptors in the human thymus. The method was immunoSEQ multiplex PCR; TCRdb's version includes in-frame clones alone and lacks a portion of them. The table has about 610,000 clones, around nine tenths seen once; the top ten hold over 0.008%. Germline loops: CDR1 MNHEY, CDR2 SMNVEV (reference sequence). V trimming: 6 bases; J trimming: 1 base; junction bases outside the gene matches: 13. CDR3 length: 17 residues. This sample also appeared in a second study, on human thymus T cells. This second study says: Donors consisted of healthy Finnish infants (having corrective surgery for congenital heart defects).

The receptor was derived from a boy younger than two with a congenital heart defect. J is TRBJ2-5 and V is TRBV27, with 8 positions matching TRBD2. The sequenced sample was thymocytes. The CDR3 nucleotides are TGTGCCAGCAGCCCTAGGGAACTAGCGGATCGCCAAGAGACCCAGTACTTC. Protein product: CASSPRELADRQETQYF.